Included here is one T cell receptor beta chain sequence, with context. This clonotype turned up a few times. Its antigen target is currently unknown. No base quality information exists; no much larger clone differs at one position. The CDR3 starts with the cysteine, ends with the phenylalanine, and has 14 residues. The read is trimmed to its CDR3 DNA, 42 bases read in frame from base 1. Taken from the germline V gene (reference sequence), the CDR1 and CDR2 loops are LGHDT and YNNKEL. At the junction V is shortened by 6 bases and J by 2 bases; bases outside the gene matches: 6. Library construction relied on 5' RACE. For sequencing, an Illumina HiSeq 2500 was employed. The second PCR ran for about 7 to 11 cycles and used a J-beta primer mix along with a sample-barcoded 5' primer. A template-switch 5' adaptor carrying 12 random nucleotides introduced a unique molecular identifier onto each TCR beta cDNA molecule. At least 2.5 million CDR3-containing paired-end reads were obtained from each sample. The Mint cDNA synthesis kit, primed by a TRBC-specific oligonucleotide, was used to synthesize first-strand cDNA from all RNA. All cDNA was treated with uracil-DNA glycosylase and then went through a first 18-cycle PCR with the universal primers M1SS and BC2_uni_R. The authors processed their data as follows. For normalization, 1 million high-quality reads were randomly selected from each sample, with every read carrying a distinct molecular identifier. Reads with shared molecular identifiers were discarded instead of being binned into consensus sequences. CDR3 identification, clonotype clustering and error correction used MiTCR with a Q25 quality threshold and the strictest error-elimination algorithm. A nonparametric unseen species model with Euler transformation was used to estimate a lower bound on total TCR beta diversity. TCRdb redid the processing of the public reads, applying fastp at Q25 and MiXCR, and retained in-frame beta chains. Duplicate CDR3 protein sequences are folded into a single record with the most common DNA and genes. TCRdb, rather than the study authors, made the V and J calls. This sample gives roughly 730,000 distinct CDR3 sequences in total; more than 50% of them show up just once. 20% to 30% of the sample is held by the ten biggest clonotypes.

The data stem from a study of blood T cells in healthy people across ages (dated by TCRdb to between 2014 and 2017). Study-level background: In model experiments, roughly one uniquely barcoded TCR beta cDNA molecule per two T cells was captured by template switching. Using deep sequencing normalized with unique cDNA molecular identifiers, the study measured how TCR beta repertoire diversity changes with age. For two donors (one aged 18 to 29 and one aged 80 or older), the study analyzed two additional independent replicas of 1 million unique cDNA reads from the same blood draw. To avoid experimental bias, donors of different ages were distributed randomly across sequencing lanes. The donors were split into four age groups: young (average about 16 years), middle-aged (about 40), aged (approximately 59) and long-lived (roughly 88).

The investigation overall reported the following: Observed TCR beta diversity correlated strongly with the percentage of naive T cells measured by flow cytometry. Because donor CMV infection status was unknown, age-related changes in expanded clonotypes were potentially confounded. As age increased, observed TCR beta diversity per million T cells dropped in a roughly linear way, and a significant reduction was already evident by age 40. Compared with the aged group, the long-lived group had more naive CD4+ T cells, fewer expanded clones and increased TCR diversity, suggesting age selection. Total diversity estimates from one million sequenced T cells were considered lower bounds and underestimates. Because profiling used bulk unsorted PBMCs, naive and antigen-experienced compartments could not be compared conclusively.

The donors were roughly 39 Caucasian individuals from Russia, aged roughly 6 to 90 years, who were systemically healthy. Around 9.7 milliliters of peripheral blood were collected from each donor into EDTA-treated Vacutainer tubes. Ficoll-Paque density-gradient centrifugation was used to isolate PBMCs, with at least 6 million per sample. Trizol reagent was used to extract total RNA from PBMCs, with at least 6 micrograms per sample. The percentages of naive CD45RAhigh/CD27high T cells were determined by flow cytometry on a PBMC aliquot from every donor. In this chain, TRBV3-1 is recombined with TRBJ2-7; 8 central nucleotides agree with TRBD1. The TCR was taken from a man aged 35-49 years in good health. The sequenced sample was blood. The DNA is TGTGCCAGCAGGGGGACAGGTAAAGCCTACGAGCAGTACTTC. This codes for CASRGTGKAYEQYF.